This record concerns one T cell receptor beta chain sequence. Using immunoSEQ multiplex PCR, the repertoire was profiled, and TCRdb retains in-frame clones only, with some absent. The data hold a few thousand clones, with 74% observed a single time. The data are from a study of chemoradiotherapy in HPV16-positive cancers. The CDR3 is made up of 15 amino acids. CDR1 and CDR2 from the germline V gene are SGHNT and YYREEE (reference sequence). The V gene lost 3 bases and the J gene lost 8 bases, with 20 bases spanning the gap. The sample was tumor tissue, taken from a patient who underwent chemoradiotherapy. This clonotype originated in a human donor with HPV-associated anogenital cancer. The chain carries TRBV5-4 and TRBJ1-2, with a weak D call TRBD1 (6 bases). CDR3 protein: CASSWPTQGMRGYTF. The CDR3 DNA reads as TGTGCCAGCAGCTGGCCAACCCAGGGGATGAGGGGCTACACCTTC.